The 21 T cell receptor beta chains reported below all come from one sample, sequenced in a study of blood T cell repertoires in COVID-19. Here immunoSEQ multiplex PCR was the method, and the copy in TCRdb shows in-frame clones only, minus some. Altogether fewer than 350,000 clones are present, around 90% being singletons, with the ten largest covering 6.5% to 8%. The source material was peripheral blood. Receptor source: a woman aged 25 to 39 with COVID-19, enrolled during active disease.

CDR3: CASSFIREQFF. The DNA for the CDR3 is TGTGCCAGCAGCTTTATCAGAGAGCAGTTCTTC. The chain joins TRBV7-2 to TRBJ2-1; D not resolved. V shed 3 bases and J shed 10 bases, with 7 bases lying between them. This CDR3 region has 11 residues. The V gene's germline CDR1 is SGHTA and CDR2 FQGNSA.

The rearrangement joins TRBV7-6 to TRBJ2-7; TRBD2 might be the D (6 bases). This CDR3 contains 16 residues. The V gene lost 4 bases and the J gene lost 4 bases, with 20 bases spanning the gap. Germline V gene lookup returns CDR1 SGHVS and CDR2 FNYEAQ. CDR3 in DNA: TGTGCCAGCAGCTCTAGCCTGGGGCGGGATAAGTACGAGCAGTACTTC. Translated: CASSSSLGRDKYEQYF.

J is TRBJ1-3 and V is TRBV30; tentatively, D is TRBD1 (6 bases). The CDR3 length is 11 residues. CDR1 is GTSNPN, CDR2 SVGIG, per germline (reference sequence). With 5 bases removed from V and 6 bases from J, the gap between germline ends came to 8 bases. The CDR3: CAWGGQNTIYF. The CDR3, as DNA: TGTGCCTGGGGGGGGCAAAACACCATATATTTT.

This chain connects TRBV6-2 or TRBV6-3 to TRBJ2-3, with TRBD2 identical over 12 bases. With V trimmed by 2 bases and J by 6 bases, 3 bases remained unmatched. This CDR3 is 15 amino acids long. In germline, CDR1 is MNHEY, CDR2 SVGEGT. CDR3 loop: CASSYKTSGSDTQYF. CDR3 nucleotide sequence: TGTGCCAGCAGTTACAAGACTAGCGGGAGTGATACGCAGTATTTT.

The chain has TRBV4-1 and TRBJ2-1; D is unclear. Germline-derived CDR1 and CDR2 are MGHRA and YSYEKL. Trimming removed 1 base at V and 7 bases at J, with 14 bases between. The CDR3 length is 15 residues. The DNA of the CDR3 is TGCGCCAGCAGCCAAGGAACGAATAGCATTAATGAGCAGTTCTTC. Its translation is CASSQGTNSINEQFF.

The chain recombines TRBV30 with TRBJ1-1; D ambiguous. Germline V CDR1 and CDR2: GTSNPN, SVGIG (reference sequence). The V gene lost 4 bases and the J gene lost 1 base, with 10 bases spanning the gap. The CDR3 is made up of 13 amino acids. CDR3 protein: CAWIGFQNTEAFF. Here the CDR3 DNA reads TGTGCCTGGATTGGCTTCCAGAACACTGAAGCTTTCTTT. Using reference TRBV30 and TRBJ1-1 for the parts outside the CDR3, the full variable domain is SQTIHQWPATLVQPVGSPLSLECTVEGTSNPNLYWYRQAAGRGLQLLFYSVGIGQISSEVPQNLSASRPQDRQFILSSKKLLLSDSGFYLCAWIGFQNTEAFFGQGTRLTVV.

This sequence joins TRBV5-1 and TRBJ2-1, with 8 bases identical to TRBD2. Trimming took 7 bases from V and 3 from J; bases not matched to a gene: 9. The CDR3 covers 15 residues. Germline V gene lookup returns CDR1 SGHRS and CDR2 YFSETQ. The DNA for the CDR3 is TGCGCCAGCTATGAGTTAGCGGGAAGCTACAATGAGCAGTTCTTC. Its translation: CASYELAGSYNEQFF.

The rearrangement uses TRBV21-1 and TRBJ2-1; the table's D call TRBD2 went unverified against the DNA. TRBV21-1 corresponds to a pseudogene. The CDR3 totals 14 residues. The CDR3 spells CATLADLSYNEQFF. For the CDR3, the DNA is TGTGCCACACTAGCGGACCTCTCCTACAATGAGCAGTTCTTC.

CDR3 sequence (DNA): TGCGCCAGCAGCCTCCGGGACAGGGGGATTGCAACTAATGAAAAACTGTTTTTT. Protein sequence: CASSLRDRGIATNEKLFF. This chain joins TRBV4-1 and TRBJ1-4, with 11 nucleotides matching TRBD1. Germline lookup yields CDR1 MGHRA and CDR2 YSYEKL. J gave up 0 bases and V 4 bases, and 7 bases lay outside the gene matches. This CDR3 spans 18 amino acids.

This clone was picked up one time. One end of the junction fails to match germline, which may point to a read error. The chain combines TRBV6-1 with TRBJ2-3; 9 bases agree with TRBD2. The germline V gene has CDR1 MNHNS and CDR2 SASEGT. The CDR3 totals 16 residues. For the CDR3, the DNA is TGTGCCAGCAGTCAAGCAGCGGGAGGACGCACAGATACGCAGTATTTT. Protein: CASSQAAGGRTDTQYF.

The chain carries TRBV5-1 and TRBJ2-7; no definite D call. Germline CDR1 is SGHRS and CDR2 is YFSETQ. V lost 4 bases and J lost 1, with 9 bases in between. There are 13 residues in the CDR3. The CDR3 loop reads CASSLTGSYEQYF. In DNA form, the CDR3 reads TGCGCCAGCAGCCTGACTGGTTCCTACGAGCAGTACTTC. Filled out from reference TRBV5-1 and TRBJ2-7, the complete variable domain reads KAGVTQTPRYLIKTRGQQVTLSCSPISGHRSVSWYQQTPGQGLQFLFEYFSETQRNKGNFPGRFSGRQFSNSRSEMNVSTLELGDSALYLCASSLTGSYEQYFGPGTRLTVT.

Turning to this clone: The junction shows a germline mismatch at one end, possibly a read error. This chain uses TRBV10-1 with TRBJ2-2; 9 bases are shared with TRBD2. Germline V gene lookup returns CDR1 WNHNN and CDR2 SYGVQD (reference sequence). The CDR3 covers 13 residues. The CDR3 is CARSGGGAGELFF. Written as DNA, the CDR3 is TGCGCCCGCAGCGGCGGGGGGGCCGGGGAGCTGTTTTTT.

Only a few counts were recorded for this clone. The chain joins TRBV7-9 to TRBJ2-3, with 7 bases identical to TRBD1. This CDR3 is 13 amino acids long. The ends lost 8 bases at V and 0 bases at J; junction bases unmatched: 2. The germline CDR1 and CDR2 sequences are SEHNR and FQNEAQ (reference sequence). The CDR3 region is CASSDRSTDTQYF. In DNA form, the CDR3 reads TGTGCCAGCTCGGACAGGAGCACAGATACGCAGTATTTT.

The V call is TRBV7-2, the J call TRBJ2-1, with 9 nucleotides matching TRBD2. V lost 6 bases and J lost 4; bases outside the gene matches: 10. This CDR3 is 16 amino acids long. Germline lookup yields CDR1 SGHTA and CDR2 FQGNSA. This chain's CDR3 is CASSRIAGVVYNEQFF. For the CDR3, the DNA is TGTGCCAGCAGTCGAATAGCGGGAGTGGTTTACAATGAGCAGTTCTTC.

Remarks on this clone: Other DNA sequences within the sample encode an identical CDR3. The chain is built from TRBV9 and TRBJ2-2; tentative D call: TRBD1 (6 bases). The CDR3 totals 16 residues. Germline V gene lookup returns CDR1 SGDLS and CDR2 YYNGEE. The V end was cut by 0 bases, the J end by 0 bases, with 9 bases between. The CDR3 reads CASSVAAGANTGELFF. As DNA, the CDR3 is TGTGCCAGCAGCGTAGCGGCAGGGGCGAACACCGGGGAGCTGTTTTTT. Complete variable domain (other parts from reference TRBV9 and TRBJ2-2): DSGVTQTPKHLITATGQRVTLRCSPRSGDLSVYWYQQSLDQGLQFLIQYYNGEERAKGNILERFSAQQFPDLHSELNLSSLELGDSALYFCASSVAAGANTGELFFGEGSRLTVL.

The gene calls are TRBV6-5 and TRBJ2-7; 8 bases fit TRBD1. The J segment lost 1 base and the V segment lost 2 bases, leaving 4 bases of the junction unmatched. The CDR3 runs 15 residues. Germline assignment: CDR1 MNHEY and CDR2 SVGAGI. CDR3 nucleotide sequence: TGTGCCAGCAGTTACGCTGGACAGGGTTCCTACGAGCAGTACTTC. It encodes CASSYAGQGSYEQYF.

This clone is a singleton in its sample. The chain links TRBV7-9 to TRBJ2-2; TRBD1 agrees at 9 bases. The V and J ends lost 4 bases and 5 bases, in that order; junction bases with no gene match: 5. From germline, CDR1 is SEHNR and CDR2 FQNEAQ (reference sequence). CDR3 size: 15 residues. As DNA, the CDR3 is TGTGCCAGCAGCTCCGGACAGGGGATGACCGGGGAGCTGTTTTTT. This codes for CASSSGQGMTGELFF.

The chain combines TRBV4-1 with TRBJ1-5, with 7 bases lining up with TRBD1. V lost 0 bases to trimming and J lost 7 bases; unmatched junction nucleotides: 9. Per the germline V gene, CDR1 is MGHRA and CDR2 is YSYEKL. The CDR3 covers 16 residues. In DNA form, the CDR3 reads TGCGCCAGCAGCCAAGATCTGGCAGGGGGTAACCAGCCCCAGCATTTT. This gives the protein CASSQDLAGGNQPQHF.

The rearrangement links TRBV28 to TRBJ1-3; D perhaps matches TRBD1 (6 bases). Trimming removed 2 bases from V and 0 bases from J, with 11 bases in between. Germline V gene lookup returns CDR1 MDHEN and CDR2 SYDVKM. CDR3 length: 16 residues. CDR3 in amino acids: CASSLNDRLSGNTIYF. DNA for the CDR3: TGTGCCAGCAGTTTAAACGACAGGCTCTCTGGAAACACCATATATTTT.

This chain connects TRBV28 to TRBJ1-4; perhaps TRBD1 as D (6 bases). Germline CDR1 MDHEN, CDR2 SYDVKM. This CDR3 spans 16 amino acids. Trimming took off 3 bases at V and 6 bases at J, with 17 bases between the two ends. The DNA of the CDR3 is TGTGCCAGCAGTTTTTCGACTGGGACACCGGATGAAAAACTGTTTTTT. Translated, it gives CASSFSTGTPDEKLFF.

This chain joins TRBV13 and TRBJ2-5; TRBD2 matches 12 bases. The CDR3 spans 16 residues. After removal of 5 bases from V and 2 bases from J, the junction contained 6 bases not matched to a gene. Germline V gene lookup returns CDR1 PRHDT and CDR2 FYEKMQ (reference sequence). CDR3 amino acids: CASSHGLAGQQETQYF. DNA of the CDR3: TGTGCCAGCAGCCACGGACTAGCGGGACAACAAGAGACCCAGTACTTC.